Sequencing of this T cell receptor beta chain was carried out in a study of shared clonotypes between healthy human individuals. Turning to the study itself: CD4 naive and CD4 memory each took three plates per donor, while CD8 naive took two and CD8 memory one.

Findings of the study overall: Across a handful of donors, naive CD4 shared 4.5% to 6%, naive CD8 around 4%, memory CD4 2.3%, memory CD8 over 0.3%.

Sequencing was performed with immunoSEQ multiplex PCR; in TCRdb, only in-frame clones are kept and a portion is missing. The sample carries more than 400,000 clones, 90% to 97% recorded once. Remarks on this clone: Its antigen is as yet unknown.

The CDR3 consists of 13 residues. The V gene lost 5 bases and the J gene lost 6 bases, with 11 bases spanning the gap. Per germline, CDR1 MNHEY and CDR2 SVGAGI. The sequencing sample was made of naive CD4+ T cells sorted from blood. The sample's subset: CD45RA+ positively selected. This rearrangement joins TRBV6-5 to TRBJ1-5; D is uncertain. This sequence was found in a woman between 25 and 40 years old in good health. CDR3 sequence reads: CASSSFVGQPQHF. The CDR3 region has the DNA TGTGCCAGCAGTAGCTTCGTGGGTCAGCCCCAGCATTTT.